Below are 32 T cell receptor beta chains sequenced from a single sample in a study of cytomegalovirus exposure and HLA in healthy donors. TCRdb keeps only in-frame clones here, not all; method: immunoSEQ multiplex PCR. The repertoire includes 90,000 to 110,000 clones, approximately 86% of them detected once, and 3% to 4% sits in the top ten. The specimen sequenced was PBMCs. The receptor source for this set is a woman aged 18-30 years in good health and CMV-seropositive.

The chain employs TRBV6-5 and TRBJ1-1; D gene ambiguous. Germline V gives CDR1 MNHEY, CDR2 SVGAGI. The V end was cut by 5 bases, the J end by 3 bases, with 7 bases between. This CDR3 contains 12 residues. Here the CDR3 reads CASSRGYTEAFF. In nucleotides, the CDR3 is TGTGCCAGCAGTCGGGGATACACTGAAGCTTTCTTT.

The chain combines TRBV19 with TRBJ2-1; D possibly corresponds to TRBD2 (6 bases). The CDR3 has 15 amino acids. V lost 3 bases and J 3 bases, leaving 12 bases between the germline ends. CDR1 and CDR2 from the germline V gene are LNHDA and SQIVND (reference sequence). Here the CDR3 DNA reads TGTGCCAGTAGTATTTCGGCTAGCGACTACAATGAGCAGTTCTTC. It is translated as CASSISASDYNEQFF.

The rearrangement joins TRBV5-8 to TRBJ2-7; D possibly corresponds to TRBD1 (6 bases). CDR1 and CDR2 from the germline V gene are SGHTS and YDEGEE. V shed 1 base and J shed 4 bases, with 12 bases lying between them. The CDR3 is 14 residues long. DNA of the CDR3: TGTGCCAGCAGCTTGCAGGCAGGGGTTTACGAGCAGTACTTC. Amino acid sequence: CASSLQAGVYEQYF.

CDR3 nucleotide sequence: TGTGCCAGCAGCTTGGTTGGGACACCAAGGGCCGGGGAGCTGTTTTTT. Translated: CASSLVGTPRAGELFF. The chain has TRBV5-4 and TRBJ2-2; tentative D call: TRBD1 (6 bases). V was cut by 0 bases and J by 6 bases, with 15 bases left in between. The length of the CDR3 is 16 residues. Per the germline V gene, CDR1 is SGHNT and CDR2 is YYREEE (reference sequence).

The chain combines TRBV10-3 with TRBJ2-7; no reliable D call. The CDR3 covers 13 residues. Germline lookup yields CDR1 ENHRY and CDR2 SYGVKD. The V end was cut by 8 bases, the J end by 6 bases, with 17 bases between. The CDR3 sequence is CAISPQEIGEQYF. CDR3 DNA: TGTGCCATCTCCCCCCAGGAAATCGGCGAGCAGTACTTC.

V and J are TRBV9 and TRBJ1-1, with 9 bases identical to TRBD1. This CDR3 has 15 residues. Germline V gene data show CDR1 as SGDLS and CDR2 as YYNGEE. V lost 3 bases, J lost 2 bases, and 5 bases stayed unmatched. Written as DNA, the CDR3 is TGTGCCAGCAGCGGACAGGGGGGGCCTAACACTGAAGCTTTCTTT. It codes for CASSGQGGPNTEAFF.

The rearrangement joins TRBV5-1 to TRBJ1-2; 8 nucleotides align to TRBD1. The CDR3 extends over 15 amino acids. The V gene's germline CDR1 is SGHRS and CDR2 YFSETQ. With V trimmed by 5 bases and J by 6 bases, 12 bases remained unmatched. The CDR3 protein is CASRVEVRGQDGYTF. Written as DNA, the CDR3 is TGCGCCAGCAGGGTGGAGGTCAGGGGGCAGGATGGCTACACCTTC.

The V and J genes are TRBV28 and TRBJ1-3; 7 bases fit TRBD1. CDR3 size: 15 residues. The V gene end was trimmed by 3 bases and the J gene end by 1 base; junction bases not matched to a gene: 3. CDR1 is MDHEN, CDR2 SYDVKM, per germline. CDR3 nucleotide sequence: TGTGCCAGCAGTTTCACAGGGGATTCTGGAAACACCATATATTTT. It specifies CASSFTGDSGNTIYF.

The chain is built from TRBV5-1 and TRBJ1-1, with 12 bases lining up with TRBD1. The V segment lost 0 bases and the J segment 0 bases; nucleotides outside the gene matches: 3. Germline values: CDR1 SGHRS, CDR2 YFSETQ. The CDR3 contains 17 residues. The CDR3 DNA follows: TGCGCCAGCAGCTTGGACGGGACAGGGGGCTTGAACACTGAAGCTTTCTTT. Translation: CASSLDGTGGLNTEAFF. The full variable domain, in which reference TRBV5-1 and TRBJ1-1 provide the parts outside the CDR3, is KAGVTQTPRYLIKTRGQQVTLSCSPISGHRSVSWYQQTPGQGLQFLFEYFSETQRNKGNFPGRFSGRQFSNSRSEMNVSTLELGDSALYLCASSLDGTGGLNTEAFFGQGTRLTVV.

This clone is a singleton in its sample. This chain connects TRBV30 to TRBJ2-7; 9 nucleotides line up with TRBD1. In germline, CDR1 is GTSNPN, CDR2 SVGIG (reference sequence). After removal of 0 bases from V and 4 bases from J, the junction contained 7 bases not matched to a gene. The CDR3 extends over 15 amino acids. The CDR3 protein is CAWSVLRDRDYEQYF. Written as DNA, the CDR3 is TGTGCCTGGAGTGTTCTCCGGGACAGGGATTACGAGCAGTACTTC.

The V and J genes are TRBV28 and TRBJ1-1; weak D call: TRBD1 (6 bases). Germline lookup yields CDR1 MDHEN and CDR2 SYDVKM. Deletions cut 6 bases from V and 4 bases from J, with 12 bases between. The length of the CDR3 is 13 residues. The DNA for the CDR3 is TGTGCCAGCAGCGGGACATCCATCACTGAAGCTTTCTTT. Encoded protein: CASSGTSITEAFF.

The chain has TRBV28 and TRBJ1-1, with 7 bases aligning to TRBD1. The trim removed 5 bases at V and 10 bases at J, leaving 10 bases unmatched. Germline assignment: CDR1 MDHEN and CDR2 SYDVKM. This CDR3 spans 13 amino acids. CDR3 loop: CASSEDRVRVAFF. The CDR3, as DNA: TGTGCCAGCAGTGAAGACAGGGTGAGAGTAGCTTTCTTT. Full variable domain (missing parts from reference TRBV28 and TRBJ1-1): DVKVTQSSRYLVKRTGEKVFLECVQDMDHENMFWYRQDPGLGLRLIYFSYDVKMKEKGDIPEGYSVSREKKERFSLILESASTNQTSMYLCASSEDRVRVAFFGQGTRLTVV.

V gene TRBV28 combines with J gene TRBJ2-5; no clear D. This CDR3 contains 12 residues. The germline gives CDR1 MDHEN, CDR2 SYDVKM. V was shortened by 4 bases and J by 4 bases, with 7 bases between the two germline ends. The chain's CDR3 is CASSSSLETQYF. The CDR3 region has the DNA TGTGCCAGCAGTTCTTCCCTAGAGACCCAGTACTTC.

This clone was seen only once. CDR3 bases: TGTGCCAGCAGCTTGGGGGCAGGGACACAAGAGACCCAGTACTTC. It encodes CASSLGAGTQETQYF. J is TRBJ2-5 and V is TRBV5-6, with D possibly matching TRBD1 (6 bases). Germline V gene lookup returns CDR1 SGHDT and CDR2 YYEEEE. Trimming left V 0 bases short and J 2 bases short, with 11 bases between. The CDR3 totals 15 residues.

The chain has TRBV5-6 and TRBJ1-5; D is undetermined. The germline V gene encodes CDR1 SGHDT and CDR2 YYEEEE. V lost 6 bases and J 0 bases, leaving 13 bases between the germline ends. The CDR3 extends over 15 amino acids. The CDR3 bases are TGTGCCAGCACCCTCCGGGGATATAGCAATCAGCCCCAGCATTTT. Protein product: CASTLRGYSNQPQHF.

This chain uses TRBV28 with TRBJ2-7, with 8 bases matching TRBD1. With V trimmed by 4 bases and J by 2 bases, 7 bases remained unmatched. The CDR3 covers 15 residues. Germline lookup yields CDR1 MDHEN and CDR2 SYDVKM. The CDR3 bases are TGTGCCAGCAGTTCCCCGGGACAGGTGCCCTACGAGCAGTACTTC. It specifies CASSSPGQVPYEQYF.

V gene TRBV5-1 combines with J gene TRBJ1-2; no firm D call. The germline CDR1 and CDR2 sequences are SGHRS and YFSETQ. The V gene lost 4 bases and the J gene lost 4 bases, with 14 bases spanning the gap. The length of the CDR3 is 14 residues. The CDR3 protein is CASSLSGEAYGYTF. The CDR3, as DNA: TGCGCCAGCAGCCTATCTGGGGAGGCCTATGGCTACACCTTC.

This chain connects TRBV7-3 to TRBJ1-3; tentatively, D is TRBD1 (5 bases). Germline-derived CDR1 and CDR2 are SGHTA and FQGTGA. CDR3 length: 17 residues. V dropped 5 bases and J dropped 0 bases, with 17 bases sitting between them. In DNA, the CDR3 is TGTGCCAGCAGCCCTGGGGGAGGTCAATTCTCTGGAAACACCATATATTTT. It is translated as CASSPGGGQFSGNTIYF.

The CDR3 DNA follows: TGTGCCAGCTCACCTCCGGGGGCAGATACGCAGTATTTT. Translating gives CASSPPGADTQYF. The chain uses TRBV18 and TRBJ2-3, with D possibly matching TRBD2 (6 bases). The germline gives CDR1 KGHSH, CDR2 LQKENI. This CDR3 has 13 residues. V gave up 3 bases and J gave up 4 bases, with 8 bases separating them.

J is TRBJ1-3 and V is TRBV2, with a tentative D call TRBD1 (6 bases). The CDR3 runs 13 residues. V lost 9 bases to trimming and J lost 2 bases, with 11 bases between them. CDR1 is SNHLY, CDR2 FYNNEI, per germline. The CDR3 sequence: CASAQGAGNTIYF. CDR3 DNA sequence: TGTGCCAGTGCACAGGGAGCTGGAAACACCATATATTTT.

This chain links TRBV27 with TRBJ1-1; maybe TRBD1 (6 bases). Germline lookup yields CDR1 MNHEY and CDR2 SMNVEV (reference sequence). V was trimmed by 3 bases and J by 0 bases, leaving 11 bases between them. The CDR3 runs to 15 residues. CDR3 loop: CASSFSRGMNTEAFF. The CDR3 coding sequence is TGTGCCAGCAGTTTCAGCAGGGGCATGAACACTGAAGCTTTCTTT.

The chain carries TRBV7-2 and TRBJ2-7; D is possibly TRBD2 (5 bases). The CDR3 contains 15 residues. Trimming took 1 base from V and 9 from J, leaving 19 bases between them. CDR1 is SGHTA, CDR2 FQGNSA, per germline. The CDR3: CASSLVAETNVPQYF. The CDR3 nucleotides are TGTGCCAGCAGCTTAGTAGCTGAGACTAATGTCCCGCAGTACTTC. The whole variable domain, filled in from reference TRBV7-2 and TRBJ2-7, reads GAGVSQSPSNKVTEKGKDVELRCDPISGHTALYWYRQSLGQGLEFLIYFQGNSAPDKSGLPSDRFSAERTGGSVSTLTIQRTQQEDSAVYLCASSLVAETNVPQYFGPGTRLTVT.

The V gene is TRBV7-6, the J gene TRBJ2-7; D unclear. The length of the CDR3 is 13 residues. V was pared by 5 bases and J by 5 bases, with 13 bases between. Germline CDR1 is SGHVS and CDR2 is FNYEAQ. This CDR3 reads CASSPGPTHEQYF. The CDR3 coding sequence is TGTGCCAGCAGCCCAGGCCCCACCCACGAGCAGTACTTC.

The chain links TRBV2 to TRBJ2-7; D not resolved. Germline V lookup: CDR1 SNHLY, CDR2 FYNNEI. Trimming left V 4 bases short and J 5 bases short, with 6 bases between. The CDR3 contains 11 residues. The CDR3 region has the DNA TGTGCCAGCAGTGGGCTTAACGAGCAGTACTTC. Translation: CASSGLNEQYF.

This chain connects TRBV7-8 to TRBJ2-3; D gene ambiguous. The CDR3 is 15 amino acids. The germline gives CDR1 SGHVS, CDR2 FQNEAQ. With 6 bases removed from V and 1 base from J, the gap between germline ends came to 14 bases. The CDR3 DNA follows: TGTGCCAGCAGTCTCTCCGGCCGGGGCACAGATACGCAGTATTTT. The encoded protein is CASSLSGRGTDTQYF.

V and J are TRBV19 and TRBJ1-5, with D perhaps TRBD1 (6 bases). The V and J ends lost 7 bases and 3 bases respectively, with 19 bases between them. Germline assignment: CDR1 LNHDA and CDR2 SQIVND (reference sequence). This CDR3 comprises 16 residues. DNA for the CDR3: TGTGCCAGTATAGGGCTATCGAACAGGGTCAATCAGCCCCAGCATTTT. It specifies CASIGLSNRVNQPQHF.

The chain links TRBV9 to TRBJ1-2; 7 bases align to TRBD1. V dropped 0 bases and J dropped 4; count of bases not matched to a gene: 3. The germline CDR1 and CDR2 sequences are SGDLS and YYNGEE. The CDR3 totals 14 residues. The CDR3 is CASSVDRGGYGYTF. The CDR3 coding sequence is TGTGCCAGCAGCGTAGACAGGGGAGGCTATGGCTACACCTTC.

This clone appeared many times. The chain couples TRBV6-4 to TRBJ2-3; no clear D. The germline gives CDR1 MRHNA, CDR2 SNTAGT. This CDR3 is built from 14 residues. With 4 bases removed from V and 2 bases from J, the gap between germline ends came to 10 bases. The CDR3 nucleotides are TGTGCCAGCAGTGCAACTATCTCCACAGATACGCAGTATTTT. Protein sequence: CASSATISTDTQYF.

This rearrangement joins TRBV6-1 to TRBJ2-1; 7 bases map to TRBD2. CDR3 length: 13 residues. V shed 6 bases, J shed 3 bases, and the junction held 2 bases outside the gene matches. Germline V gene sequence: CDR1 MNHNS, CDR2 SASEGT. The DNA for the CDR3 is TGTGCCAGCAGGGTAGCGGGCTACAATGAGCAGTTCTTC. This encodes CASRVAGYNEQFF.

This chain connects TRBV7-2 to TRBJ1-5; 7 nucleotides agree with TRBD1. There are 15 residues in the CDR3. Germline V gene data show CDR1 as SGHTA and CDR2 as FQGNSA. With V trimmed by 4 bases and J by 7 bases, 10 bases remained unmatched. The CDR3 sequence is CASSWGTDITQPQHF. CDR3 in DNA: TGTGCCAGCAGCTGGGGGACAGATATAACCCAGCCCCAGCATTTT.

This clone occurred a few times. CDR3 amino acids: CASSLTRPYNEQFF. CDR3 nucleotides: TGTGCCAGCAGTTTGACGCGGCCCTACAATGAGCAGTTCTTC. The rearrangement links TRBV28 to TRBJ2-1; D call uncertain. Germline-derived CDR1 and CDR2 are MDHEN and SYDVKM. Trimming left V 3 bases short and J 2 bases short, with 8 bases between. The length of the CDR3 is 14 residues. The full variable domain, rest sourced from reference TRBV28 and TRBJ2-1, is DVKVTQSSRYLVKRTGEKVFLECVQDMDHENMFWYRQDPGLGLRLIYFSYDVKMKEKGDIPEGYSVSREKKERFSLILESASTNQTSMYLCASSLTRPYNEQFFGPGTRLTVL.

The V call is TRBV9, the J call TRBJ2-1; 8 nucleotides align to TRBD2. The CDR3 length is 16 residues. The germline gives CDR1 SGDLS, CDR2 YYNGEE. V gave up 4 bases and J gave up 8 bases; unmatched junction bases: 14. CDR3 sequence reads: CASSLRAAGVQDEQFF. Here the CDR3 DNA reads TGTGCCAGCAGCCTTAGAGCAGCGGGAGTTCAGGATGAGCAGTTCTTC.